The entry below gives a single T cell receptor beta chain sequence along with its context. No antigen is known for it. V was clipped by 3 bases and J by 5 bases, with 5 bases between them. The CDR3 has 11 residues. Germline V lookup: CDR1 SGDLS, CDR2 YYNGEE. This sample is drawn from a study of cytomegalovirus exposure and HLA in healthy donors. Study-wide results and limits: The study flagged 150 to 200 TCR beta chains as cytomegalovirus-associated. One variant, a missense change in DCLRE1C, was linked in a later analysis to TCR beta V- and J-gene trimming.

Primers included in the PCR were 60 Vbeta and 13 Jbeta primers. The data were produced by immunoSEQ multiplex PCR, yet TCRdb's version contains in-frame clones alone and is incomplete. The sample includes over 100,000 clones, 85% to 90% of them seen just once. Sequenced input: PBMCs. This sequence originates from a woman aged 25 to 39 in good health and CMV-seronegative. This rearrangement joins TRBV9 to TRBJ1-2; D might be TRBD1 (5 bases). This CDR3 reads CASSEGYGYTF. The CDR3 DNA sequence: TGTGCCAGCAGCGAGGGGTATGGCTACACCTTC.